This is a list of T cell receptor beta chains from one sample in a study of blood T cell repertoires in COVID-19. Produced via immunoSEQ multiplex PCR; TCRdb's table is partial and in-frame only. The sample yields a few hundred thousand clones, approximately 83% seen once. Sequencing was done on a sample of PBMCs or T cells enriched from blood (not recorded which). These receptors were collected from a man aged 50 to 59 who had recovered from COVID-19. The CDR3 runs from the conserved cysteine through the conserved F or W. A D gene is named only where the DNA matches it firmly. Some rows have no size entry. The others give once, few or many, or a class for an expanded clone.

d_call: .; cdr3_length: 16; v_call: TRBV2; clone_size: .; j_call: TRBJ2-2; cdr3_aa: CASSEVGSRGTGELFF; cdr3_nt: TGTGCCAGCAGTGAAGTTGGGTCCCGCGGCACCGGGGAGCTGTTTTTT
d_call: .; cdr3_length: 17; v_call: TRBV24-1; clone_size: .; j_call: TRBJ1-5; cdr3_aa: CATSDPPGTSSNQPQHF; cdr3_nt: TGTGCCACCAGTGATCCACCCGGGACAAGCAGCAATCAGCCCCAGCATTTT
d_call: TRBD1; cdr3_length: 14; v_call: TRBV9; clone_size: few; j_call: TRBJ2-5; cdr3_aa: CASSVSGGQETQYF; cdr3_nt: TGTGCCAGCAGCGTATCAGGGGGCCAAGAGACCCAGTACTTC
d_call: .; cdr3_length: 14; v_call: TRBV2; clone_size: .; j_call: TRBJ1-5; cdr3_aa: CASRLGGSNQPQHF; cdr3_nt: TGTGCCAGCCGGCTCGGGGGAAGCAATCAGCCCCAGCATTTT
d_call: TRBD2; cdr3_length: 16; v_call: TRBV11-1; clone_size: .; j_call: TRBJ2-2; cdr3_aa: CASSSNSGRITGELFF; cdr3_nt: TGTGCCAGCAGCTCCAATAGCGGGAGAATCACCGGGGAGCTGTTTTTT
d_call: .; cdr3_length: 14; v_call: TRBV29-1; clone_size: .; j_call: TRBJ1-5; cdr3_aa: CSVGGVQSNQPQHF; cdr3_nt: TGCAGCGTTGGGGGAGTACAGAGCAATCAGCCCCAGCATTTT
d_call: TRBD1; cdr3_length: 16; v_call: TRBV7-6; clone_size: .; j_call: TRBJ2-3; cdr3_aa: CASSEGGTGVSDTQYF; cdr3_nt: TGTGCCAGCAGCGAGGGCGGGACAGGGGTCTCAGATACGCAGTATTTT
d_call: .; cdr3_length: 14; v_call: TRBV21-1; clone_size: .; j_call: TRBJ2-7; cdr3_aa: CASNCSDTDYEQYF; cdr3_nt: TGTGCCAGCAATTGTAGCGATACGGACTACGAGCAGTACTTC
d_call: TRBD1; cdr3_length: 12; v_call: TRBV29-1; clone_size: .; j_call: TRBJ2-3; cdr3_aa: CSVDRDTDTQYF; cdr3_nt: TGCAGCGTGGACAGGGACACAGATACGCAGTATTTT
d_call: TRBD1; cdr3_length: 14; v_call: TRBV27; clone_size: .; j_call: TRBJ2-7; cdr3_aa: CASRRTGGTYEQYF; cdr3_nt: TGTGCCAGCCGCCGGACAGGGGGCACCTACGAGCAGTACTTC
d_call: .; cdr3_length: 15; v_call: TRBV6-4; clone_size: .; j_call: TRBJ2-2; cdr3_aa: CASRPGGTNTGELFF; cdr3_nt: TGTGCCAGCAGGCCAGGGGGGACGAACACCGGGGAGCTGTTTTTT
d_call: TRBD2; cdr3_length: 17; v_call: TRBV4-2; clone_size: few; j_call: TRBJ2-7; cdr3_aa: CASSQEPPGLAGREQYF; cdr3_nt: TGTGCCAGCAGCCAAGAACCACCGGGACTAGCGGGACGGGAGCAGTACTTC
d_call: .; cdr3_length: 17; v_call: TRBV19; clone_size: .; j_call: TRBJ2-1; cdr3_aa: CASSIDREGGSYNEQFF; cdr3_nt: TGTGCCAGTAGTATAGATAGGGAGGGGGGCTCCTACAATGAGCAGTTCTTC
d_call: .; cdr3_length: 14; v_call: TRBV29-1; clone_size: few; j_call: TRBJ1-5; cdr3_aa: CSVGMGGVNQPQHF; cdr3_nt: TGCAGCGTGGGAATGGGAGGCGTGAATCAGCCCCAGCATTTT
d_call: .; cdr3_length: 15; v_call: TRBV9; clone_size: .; j_call: TRBJ2-1; cdr3_aa: CASSVATGRVNEQFF; cdr3_nt: TGTGCCAGCAGCGTAGCTACAGGGCGAGTGAATGAGCAGTTCTTC
d_call: .; cdr3_length: 19; v_call: TRBV11-2; clone_size: .; j_call: TRBJ1-1; cdr3_aa: CASSSTRSVYRGSYTEAFF; cdr3_nt: TGTGCCAGCAGCTCCACGCGGTCAGTCTATCGGGGAAGTTACACTGAAGCTTTCTTT
d_call: TRBD1; cdr3_length: 14; v_call: TRBV29-1; clone_size: .; j_call: TRBJ2-7; cdr3_aa: CGSGKRDRRYEQYF; cdr3_nt: TGCGGATCCGGCAAACGGGACAGGAGGTACGAGCAGTACTTC
d_call: .; cdr3_length: 15; v_call: TRBV5-1; clone_size: .; j_call: TRBJ2-5; cdr3_aa: CASSVDLPAAETQYF; cdr3_nt: TGCGCCAGCAGCGTCGACCTCCCGGCGGCAGAGACCCAGTACTTC
d_call: TRBD2; cdr3_length: 16; v_call: TRBV28; clone_size: few; j_call: TRBJ2-7; cdr3_aa: CASSLFSGMGPYEQYF; cdr3_nt: TGTGCCAGCAGTTTATTTAGCGGGATGGGTCCCTACGAGCAGTACTTC
d_call: .; cdr3_length: 14; v_call: TRBV19; clone_size: .; j_call: TRBJ1-1; cdr3_aa: CASSAGGPGSEAFF; cdr3_nt: TGTGCCAGTAGCGCCGGGGGTCCTGGGAGTGAAGCTTTCTTT
d_call: .; cdr3_length: 14; v_call: TRBV18; clone_size: .; j_call: TRBJ1-5; cdr3_aa: CASSPLGENQPQHF; cdr3_nt: TGTGCCAGCTCACCCCTCGGAGAGAATCAGCCCCAGCATTTT
d_call: TRBD2; cdr3_length: 18; v_call: TRBV10-3; clone_size: .; j_call: TRBJ2-5; cdr3_aa: CAISTYAGTSGSGETQYF; cdr3_nt: TGTGCCATCAGTACCTACGCGGGGACTAGCGGGAGTGGGGAGACCCAGTACTTC
d_call: .; cdr3_length: 17; v_call: TRBV10-3; clone_size: .; j_call: TRBJ1-3; cdr3_aa: CAISESKAAISGNTIYF; cdr3_nt: TGTGCCATCAGTGAGTCGAAGGCGGCAATCTCTGGAAACACCATATATTTT
d_call: TRBD2; cdr3_length: 18; v_call: TRBV14; clone_size: .; j_call: TRBJ2-1; cdr3_aa: CASSQSSAGVSLGNEQFF; cdr3_nt: TGTGCCAGCAGCCAAAGTAGTGCGGGGGTAAGCTTGGGCAATGAGCAGTTCTTC
d_call: TRBD1; cdr3_length: 17; v_call: TRBV19; clone_size: once; j_call: TRBJ1-5; cdr3_aa: CASSIIPGGYSNQPQHF; cdr3_nt: TGTGCCAGTAGTATTATCCCAGGGGGATATAGCAATCAGCCCCAGCATTTT
d_call: TRBD2; cdr3_length: 16; v_call: TRBV4-1; clone_size: .; j_call: TRBJ2-7; cdr3_aa: CASSQVSSGRTYEQYF; cdr3_nt: TGCGCCAGCAGCCAAGTATCTAGCGGGAGAACTTACGAGCAGTACTTC
d_call: TRBD2; cdr3_length: 17; v_call: TRBV10-3; clone_size: once; j_call: TRBJ2-6; cdr3_aa: CAIRTSGRGSGANVLTF; cdr3_nt: TGTGCCATCAGAACTAGCGGGAGGGGATCTGGGGCCAACGTCCTGACTTTC
d_call: .; cdr3_length: 14; v_call: TRBV18; clone_size: .; j_call: TRBJ2-7; cdr3_aa: CASSPGLPDYEQYF; cdr3_nt: TGTGCCAGCTCACCCGGACTACCCGACTACGAGCAGTACTTC
d_call: TRBD2; cdr3_length: 15; v_call: TRBV7-3; clone_size: .; j_call: TRBJ2-2; cdr3_aa: CASREGLAGAGELFF; cdr3_nt: TGTGCCAGCCGGGAGGGACTAGCGGGAGCGGGGGAGCTGTTTTTT